This TCR beta chain was identified in a study of preoperative IRX-2 immunotherapy in early breast cancer. The repertoire was sequenced with immunoSEQ multiplex PCR; TCRdb's copy has only in-frame clones and lacks some. The data show about 45,000 clones, about 72% seen once. CDR1 and CDR2 from the germline V gene are MNHGY and SAAAGT. The CDR3 sequence is 14 residues long. V dropped 4 bases and J dropped 5 bases, with 12 bases sitting between them. Regarding treatment: preoperative locoregional IRX-2 cytokine immunotherapy. Samples came from a phase Ib trial of preoperative locoregional IRX-2 cytokine immunotherapy.

The receptor was derived from a human donor with breast cancer. The chain recombines TRBV6-8 with TRBJ2-1, with D possibly being TRBD2 (6 bases). The material sequenced was tumor tissue, taken after IRX-2 immunotherapy. The CDR3 loop is CASSFWASDNEQFF. The DNA of the CDR3 is TGTGCCAGCAGTTTTTGGGCTAGCGACAATGAGCAGTTCTTC.